These 26 T cell receptor beta chains were all obtained from the same sample, sequenced in a study of blood T cell repertoires in COVID-19. Assay used: immunoSEQ multiplex PCR; TCRdb lists only in-frame clones, some missing. The repertoire consists of approximately 170,000 clones, with about nine tenths occurring once and the leading ten covering 1.5% to 2%. Specimen: peripheral blood. The receptor set was obtained from a man younger than 35 who had recovered from COVID-19.

The gene calls are TRBV3-1 (or the pseudogene TRBV3-2) and TRBJ2-7; 7 positions match TRBD1. V gave up 0 bases and J gave up 4 bases; unmatched junction bases: 9. The CDR3 sequence is 16 residues long. Germline V gene sequence: CDR1 LGHDT, CDR2 YNNKEL (reference sequence). This CDR3 is CASSQDRTGSGYEQYF. For the CDR3, the DNA is TGTGCCAGCAGCCAAGACCGGACAGGTTCGGGTTACGAGCAGTACTTC.

The V gene is TRBV25-1, the J gene TRBJ2-7; 9 nucleotides line up with TRBD1. This CDR3 is 15 amino acids long. Trimming removed 3 bases from V and 3 bases from J; junction bases left unmatched: 6. Germline-derived CDR1 and CDR2 are MGHDK and SYGVNS. Here the CDR3 reads CASSDVGTGFYEQYF. CDR3 DNA sequence: TGTGCCAGCAGTGATGTAGGGACAGGGTTCTACGAGCAGTACTTC.

This clone is a singleton in its sample. V and J are TRBV7-9 and TRBJ2-3; D might be TRBD2 (5 bases). CDR3 length: 13 residues. Germline V gene data show CDR1 as SEHNR and CDR2 as FQNEAQ (reference sequence). V was trimmed by 4 bases and J by 9 bases, leaving 14 bases between them. The DNA for the CDR3 is TGTGCCAGCAGCTCCGGACTCAAGTTAACGCAGTATTTT. It codes for CASSSGLKLTQYF.

This clone was counted between two and nine times. The V gene is TRBV7-2, the J gene TRBJ1-2; 12 bases are shared with TRBD1. CDR1 is SGHTA, CDR2 FQGNSA, per germline. With 7 bases clipped from V and 8 bases from J, the junction kept 8 bases outside the gene matches. CDR3 size: 14 residues. CDR3 residues: CASIPGQGAGGYTF. The CDR3 DNA sequence: TGTGCCAGCATCCCGGGACAGGGGGCAGGCGGCTACACCTTC.

This chain uses TRBV5-1 with TRBJ2-6, with 9 bases fitting TRBD2. With 4 bases clipped from V and 0 bases from J, the junction kept 5 bases outside the gene matches. Germline values: CDR1 SGHRS, CDR2 YFSETQ. The CDR3 runs 17 residues. The CDR3 DNA is TGCGCCAGCAGCCGACTAGCGGATTCCTCTGGGGCCAACGTCCTGACTTTC. Residues: CASSRLADSSGANVLTF.

This clone was seen a few times. The genes are TRBV7-6 and TRBJ1-3; D is unclear. This CDR3 is 14 amino acids long. V lost 0 bases, J lost 2 bases, and 5 bases lay in between. The germline CDR1 and CDR2 sequences are SGHVS and FNYEAQ. The CDR3 DNA is TGTGCCAGCAGCTTAGCCGGGACTGGAAACACCATATATTTT. Amino acids: CASSLAGTGNTIYF.

As regards this clone: Mismatch with germline at one junction end may stem from a read error. This chain joins TRBV29-1 and TRBJ2-1, with no clear D. This CDR3 spans 12 amino acids. Germline V lookup: CDR1 SQVTM, CDR2 ANQGSEA. The CDR3 DNA reads TGCAGCGTTAGACTTCTCTACAATGGGCAGTTCTTC. Translation gives CSVRLLYNGQFF.

The V and J genes are TRBV10-1 and TRBJ2-3; 10 bases agree with TRBD2. The germline CDR1 and CDR2 sequences are WNHNN and SYGVQD (reference sequence). J was trimmed by 1 base and V by 4 bases; bases with no gene match: 5. The CDR3 covers 16 residues. CDR3 region: CASSVSGTSGTDTQYF. CDR3 bases: TGCGCCAGCAGTGTCTCCGGGACTAGCGGCACAGATACGCAGTATTTT.

This chain joins TRBV19 and TRBJ2-7, with a tentative D call TRBD1 (5 bases). Trimming stripped 7 bases from V and 5 bases from J, with 15 bases between. The V gene's germline CDR1 is LNHDA and CDR2 SQIVND (reference sequence). CDR3 length equals 13 residues. The CDR3 loop reads CASKGASVHEQYF. The CDR3 DNA sequence: TGTGCCAGTAAAGGGGCAAGTGTCCACGAGCAGTACTTC.

This clone was observed a handful of times. This chain joins TRBV29-1 and TRBJ1-2; possible D gene TRBD1, 5 bases. Germline assignment: CDR1 SQVTM and CDR2 ANQGSEA. V lost 7 bases, J lost 8 bases, and 17 bases lay in between. The CDR3 has 12 amino acids. The CDR3 sequence is CSAGHFTGGYTF. The CDR3 DNA reads as TGCAGCGCTGGACACTTCACTGGGGGCTACACCTTC.

This sequence joins TRBV19 and TRBJ2-1; D call uncertain. The CDR3 covers 15 residues. CDR1 is LNHDA, CDR2 SQIVND, per germline (reference sequence). V shed 6 bases and J shed 8 bases, with 20 bases lying between them. The CDR3 loop reads CASREITAVADEQFF. CDR3 sequence (DNA): TGTGCCAGTAGAGAAATCACGGCGGTGGCGGATGAGCAGTTCTTC.

J is TRBJ1-2 and V is TRBV27; TRBD1 matches at 7 bases. Trimming at V came to 7 bases and at J to 1 base, leaving 9 bases not matched to a gene. The CDR3 consists of 15 residues. Germline V gives CDR1 MNHEY, CDR2 SMNVEV (reference sequence). This CDR3 reads CASTLRAGGNYGYTF. Here the CDR3 DNA reads TGTGCCAGCACCCTCCGGGCAGGGGGTAACTATGGCTACACCTTC.

This clone appeared a single time. The genes are TRBV23-1 and TRBJ1-2; D is unclear. TRBV23-1 is flagged as an ORF with uncertain function. Trimming stripped 0 bases from V and 4 bases from J, with 15 bases between. The CDR3 runs 16 residues. The CDR3 nucleotides are TGCGCCAGCAGTCAATCAGGAACAGAAGCCATCTATGGCTACACCTTC. Amino acid sequence: CASSQSGTEAIYGYTF.

The chain joins TRBV27 to TRBJ2-1, with a weak D call TRBD2 (5 bases). The CDR3 is made up of 16 amino acids. CDR1 is MNHEY and CDR2 is SMNVEV in the germline V gene (reference sequence). V was pared by 2 bases and J by 0 bases, with 11 bases between. The CDR3 nucleotides are TGTGCCAGCAGTTTAACGGGGTTGGGCTCCTACAATGAGCAGTTCTTC. It translates to CASSLTGLGSYNEQFF.

The chain is built from TRBV4-3 and TRBJ2-2; 16 bases are a match to TRBD2. The CDR3 has 18 amino acids. The germline V gene encodes CDR1 LGHNA and CDR2 YSLEER. The ends lost 3 bases at V and 6 bases at J; junction bases unmatched: 7. CDR3 region: CASSQVGLAGGFSGELFF. CDR3 in DNA: TGCGCCAGCAGCCAGGTGGGACTAGCGGGAGGGTTTTCCGGGGAGCTGTTTTTT.

The chain carries TRBV2 and TRBJ1-1; 10 bases are a match to TRBD1. CDR1 is SNHLY and CDR2 is FYNNEI in the germline V gene. The CDR3 consists of 15 residues. With V trimmed by 7 bases and J by 11 bases, 16 bases remained unmatched. CDR3 sequence: CASIRGRDRGGWAFF. The CDR3, as DNA: TGTGCCAGCATCCGTGGGAGGGACAGGGGAGGGTGGGCTTTCTTT.

This chain links TRBV7-6 with TRBJ1-5; D unresolved. Looked up from germline, CDR1 is SGHVS and CDR2 is FNYEAQ. Trimming removed 1 base from V and 5 bases from J, with 15 bases in between. The CDR3 length is 16 residues. The CDR3, as DNA: TGTGCCAGCAGCTTAGGTCCCCAGGTACAGTATCAGCCCCAGCATTTT. This sequence encodes CASSLGPQVQYQPQHF.

The V gene is TRBV4-1, the J gene TRBJ2-1; 9 bases align to TRBD2. The CDR3 length is 17 residues. Germline loops: CDR1 MGHRA, CDR2 YSYEKL. V trimming: 1 base; J trimming: 4 bases; junction bases outside the gene matches: 8. The chain's CDR3 is CASSQVGGRAVYNEQFF. CDR3 nucleotides: TGCGCCAGCAGCCAAGTGGGCGGGAGGGCTGTGTACAATGAGCAGTTCTTC.

The V gene is TRBV3-1 (or the pseudogene TRBV3-2), the J gene TRBJ1-2, with D possibly TRBD1 on 5 matching bases. CDR1 is LGHDT and CDR2 is YNNKEL in the germline V gene (reference sequence). CDR3 length: 14 residues. Trimming took 4 bases from V and 4 from J, leaving 13 bases between them. This chain's CDR3 is CASSPHGGIYGYTF. CDR3 sequence (DNA): TGTGCCAGCAGCCCACATGGGGGGATCTATGGCTACACCTTC.

The chain couples TRBV7-6 to TRBJ2-4; perhaps TRBD1 as D (6 bases). Germline CDR1 SGHVS, CDR2 FNYEAQ. V was clipped by 8 bases and J by 1 base, with 15 bases between them. The CDR3 sequence is 15 residues long. CDR3 sequence: CASDRLGAAKNIQYF. The DNA for the CDR3 is TGTGCCAGCGACCGTCTGGGGGCGGCCAAAAACATTCAGTACTTC.

The chain joins TRBV7-9 to TRBJ2-7, with 10 nucleotides matching TRBD1. Germline V gene data show CDR1 as SEHNR and CDR2 as FQNEAQ (reference sequence). The J segment lost 2 bases and the V segment lost 6 bases, leaving 4 bases of the junction unmatched. The CDR3 is 14 residues long. This CDR3 is CASRLGQGPYEQYF. For the CDR3, the DNA is TGTGCCAGCAGGCTGGGACAGGGGCCCTACGAGCAGTACTTC.

The chain uses TRBV2 and TRBJ2-7; D is undetermined. Trimming stripped 5 bases from V and 2 bases from J, with 16 bases between. Germline V lookup: CDR1 SNHLY, CDR2 FYNNEI. The CDR3 has 15 residues. CDR3 in amino acids: CASSPSRGSTYEQYF. The CDR3 DNA sequence: TGTGCCAGCAGTCCCTCCCGCGGTTCTACCTACGAGCAGTACTTC.

The chain couples TRBV18 to TRBJ2-2; 11 bases align to TRBD2. J lost 4 bases, V lost 6 bases, and 13 bases had no gene match. The CDR3 runs 18 residues. Germline V lookup: CDR1 KGHSH, CDR2 LQKENI. The CDR3 loop reads CASSLYTTGLAGTGELFF. The DNA for the CDR3 is TGTGCCAGCTCTCTTTACACGACCGGACTAGCGGGCACCGGGGAGCTGTTTTTT. The full variable domain, in which reference TRBV18 and TRBJ2-2 provide the parts outside the CDR3, is NAGVMQNPRHLVRRRGQEARLRCSPMKGHSHVYWYRQLPEEGLKFMVYLQKENIIDESGMPKERFSAEFPKEGPSILRIQQVVRGDSAAYFCASSLYTTGLAGTGELFFGEGSRLTVL.

This chain joins TRBV7-2 and TRBJ2-5; maybe TRBD1 (6 bases). With 5 bases removed from V and 2 bases from J, the gap between germline ends came to 9 bases. Looked up from germline, CDR1 is SGHTA and CDR2 is FQGNSA. This CDR3 has 13 amino acids. CDR3 bases: TGTGCCAGCAGCGAAAGGGGGCAAGAGACCCAGTACTTC. This gives the protein CASSERGQETQYF.

This chain joins TRBV9 and TRBJ2-5; TRBD1 might be the D (6 bases). The germline V gene has CDR1 SGDLS and CDR2 YYNGEE. V gave up 2 bases and J gave up 1 base, with 15 bases separating them. This CDR3 has 16 residues. The CDR3 DNA is TGTGCCAGCAGCGTTGGGACACTGTACACCCAAGAGACCCAGTACTTC. Amino acid sequence: CASSVGTLYTQETQYF.

This clone occurred once. This chain joins TRBV11-2 and TRBJ2-5; D uncertain. Germline CDR1 reads SGHAT; CDR2 reads FQNNGV. The germline V and J ends were trimmed by 5 bases and 2 bases, with 12 bases remaining between them. CDR3 length: 14 amino acids. CDR3: CASSRAGYQETQYF. DNA for the CDR3: TGTGCCAGCAGCCGTGCAGGATATCAAGAGACCCAGTACTTC.